This section outlines one T cell receptor beta chain sequence together with its context. Its matching antigen is unknown. Sequencing used immunoSEQ version 4 in survey mode. Template was genomic DNA at around 9.3 ng/uL, with up to 1 ug used per sample. Profiled with immunoSEQ multiplex PCR; TCRdb holds only in-frame clones, not every one. The table shows about 15,000 clones, with 65% to 75% occurring only once. This sample was taken from a study of persistence of HIV-infected CD4 T cells. The wider study: A median of approximately eight years of suppressive ART preceded sampling. Study outcomes and limitations: CMV- and Gag-responding cells had lower TCRbeta richness than CD3/CD28-responding cells.

The stimulus was lysate of CMV-infected fibroblasts, roughly 9.2 ug/mL. Responding CD4+ T cells were sorted by upregulation of both CD40 ligand and CD69. Germline-derived CDR1 and CDR2 are SGHTA and FQGTGA. Trimming took 4 bases from V and 6 from J, leaving 15 bases between them. This CDR3 has 15 amino acids. The TCR was taken from an adult man with HIV who was CMV-seropositive. Specimen: CD4+ T cells sorted from PBMCs after approximately 19-hour stimulation, collected from a patient who received antiretroviral therapy. The genes are TRBV7-3 and TRBJ2-2; D possibly corresponds to TRBD2 (6 bases). CDR3 in amino acids: CASSSMLGGAGELFF. CDR3 DNA: TGTGCCAGCAGCTCAATGTTGGGCGGGGCCGGGGAGCTGTTTTTT.